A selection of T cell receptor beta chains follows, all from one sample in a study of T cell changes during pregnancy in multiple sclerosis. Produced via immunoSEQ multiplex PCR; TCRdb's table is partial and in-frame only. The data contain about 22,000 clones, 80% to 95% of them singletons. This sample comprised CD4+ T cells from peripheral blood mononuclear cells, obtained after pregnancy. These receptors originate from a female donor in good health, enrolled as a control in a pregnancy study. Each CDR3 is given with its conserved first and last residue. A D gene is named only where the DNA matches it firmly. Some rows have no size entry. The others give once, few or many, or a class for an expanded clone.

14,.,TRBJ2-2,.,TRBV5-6,CASSFLAVTGELFF,TGTGCCAGCAGCTTCCTAGCAGTCACCGGGGAGCTGTTTTTT
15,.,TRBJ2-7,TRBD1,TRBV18,CASSPGTGAVYEQYF,TGTGCCAGCTCTCCCGGGACAGGGGCTGTCTACGAGCAGTACTTC
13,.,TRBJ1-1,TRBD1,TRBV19,CATTLQGATEAFF,TGTGCCACCACCCTACAGGGGGCAACTGAAGCTTTCTTT
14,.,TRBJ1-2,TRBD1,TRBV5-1,CASTPTGADYGYTF,TGCGCCAGTACCCCGACAGGGGCGGACTATGGCTACACCTTC
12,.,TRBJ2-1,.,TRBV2,CASSPGYGEQFF,TGTGCCAGCAGTCCAGGGTATGGCGAGCAGTTCTTC
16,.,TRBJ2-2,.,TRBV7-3,CASSLNNPANTGELFF,TGTGCCAGCAGCTTAAACAACCCCGCGAACACCGGGGAGCTGTTTTTT
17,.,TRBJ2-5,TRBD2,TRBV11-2,CASSLPLAGGLKETQYF,TGTGCCAGCAGCTTGCCTCTAGCGGGGGGTCTTAAAGAGACCCAGTACTTC
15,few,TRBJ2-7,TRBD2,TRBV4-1,CASSQGLAGSYEQYF,TGCGCCAGCAGCCAAGGACTAGCGGGGAGCTACGAGCAGTACTTC
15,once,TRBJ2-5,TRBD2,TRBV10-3,CAISAGLSQQETQYF,TGTGCCATCAGTGCGGGACTATCGCAACAAGAGACCCAGTACTTC
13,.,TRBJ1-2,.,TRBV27,CASSTGTHYGYTF,TGTGCCAGCAGCACCGGGACTCACTATGGCTACACCTTC
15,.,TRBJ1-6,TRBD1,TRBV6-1,CASSPDDRAGSPLHF,TGTGCCAGCAGTCCAGACGACAGGGCGGGTTCACCCCTCCACTTT
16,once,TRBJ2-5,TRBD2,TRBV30,CAWSPPNAGASETQYF,TGTGCCTGGAGTCCTCCCAATGCGGGAGCGTCCGAGACCCAGTACTTC
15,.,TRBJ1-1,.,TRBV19,CASSVPGEGNTEAFF,TGTGCCAGTAGTGTCCCGGGAGAGGGTAACACTGAAGCTTTCTTT
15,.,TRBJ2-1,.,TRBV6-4,CASSASSDSYNEQFF,TGTGCCAGCAGCGCCTCTAGCGACTCCTACAATGAGCAGTTCTTC
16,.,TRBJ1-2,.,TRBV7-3,CASSLLGRVSPSGYTF,TGTGCCAGCAGCTTACTCGGCAGGGTGAGTCCCTCCGGCTACACCTTC
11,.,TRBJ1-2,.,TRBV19,CAIGPAGGYTF,TGTGCCATCGGACCCGCGGGGGGCTACACCTTC
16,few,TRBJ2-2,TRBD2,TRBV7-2,CASSLGLAGITGELFF,TGTGCCAGCAGCTTAGGCCTAGCGGGGATCACCGGGGAGCTGTTTTTT
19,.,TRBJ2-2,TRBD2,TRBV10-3,CAISGAGTSGRAHTGELFF,TGTGCCATCAGTGGTGCCGGGACTAGCGGGAGGGCCCATACCGGGGAGCTGTTTTTT
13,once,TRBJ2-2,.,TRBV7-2,CASSFGTIGELFF,TGTGCCAGCAGCTTCGGGACAATCGGGGAGCTGTTTTTT
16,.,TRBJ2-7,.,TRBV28,CASSVGGAPPSTEQYF,TGTGCCAGCAGTGTGGGGGGAGCTCCACCTTCTACAGAGCAGTACTTC
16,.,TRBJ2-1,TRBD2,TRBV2,CASSPHGRGSYNEQFF,TGTGCCAGCAGTCCTCACGGACGCGGGAGCTACAATGAGCAGTTCTTC
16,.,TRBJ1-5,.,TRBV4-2,CASSPQPGGSNQPQHF,TGTGCCAGCAGCCCCCAGCCGGGGGGTAGCAATCAGCCCCAGCATTTT
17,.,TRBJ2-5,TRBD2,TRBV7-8,CASSIPGTSGFQETQYF,TGTGCCAGCAGCATCCCCGGGACTAGCGGGTTCCAAGAGACCCAGTACTTC
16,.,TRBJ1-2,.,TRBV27,CASSLSGAGAYYGYTF,TGTGCCAGCAGTTTATCAGGGGCGGGGGCCTACTATGGCTACACCTTC
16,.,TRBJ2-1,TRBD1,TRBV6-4,CASSDGQTGKWNEQFF,TGTGCCAGCAGTGACGGGCAGACAGGGAAGTGGAATGAGCAGTTCTTC
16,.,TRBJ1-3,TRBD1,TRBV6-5,CASSLTGTSSGNTIYF,TGTGCCAGCAGTTTGACAGGGACCTCCTCTGGAAACACCATATATTTT
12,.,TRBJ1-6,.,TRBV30,CAWIGERSPLHF,TGTGCCTGGATCGGTGAGAGGTCACCCCTCCACTTT
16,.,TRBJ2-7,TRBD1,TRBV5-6,CASTLQGTATLYEQYF,TGTGCCAGCACCTTGCAAGGGACAGCCACCTTGTACGAGCAGTACTTC
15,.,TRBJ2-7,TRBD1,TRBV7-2,CASSSWTGEAYEQYF,TGTGCCAGCAGCTCTTGGACAGGGGAGGCCTACGAGCAGTACTTC
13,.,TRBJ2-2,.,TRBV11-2,CASSFLEAGELFF,TGTGCCAGCAGCTTTTTGGAGGCCGGGGAGCTGTTTTTT
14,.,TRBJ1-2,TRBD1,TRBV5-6,CASSRQGAESGYTF,TGTGCCAGCAGCCGACAGGGGGCTGAGAGTGGCTACACCTTC